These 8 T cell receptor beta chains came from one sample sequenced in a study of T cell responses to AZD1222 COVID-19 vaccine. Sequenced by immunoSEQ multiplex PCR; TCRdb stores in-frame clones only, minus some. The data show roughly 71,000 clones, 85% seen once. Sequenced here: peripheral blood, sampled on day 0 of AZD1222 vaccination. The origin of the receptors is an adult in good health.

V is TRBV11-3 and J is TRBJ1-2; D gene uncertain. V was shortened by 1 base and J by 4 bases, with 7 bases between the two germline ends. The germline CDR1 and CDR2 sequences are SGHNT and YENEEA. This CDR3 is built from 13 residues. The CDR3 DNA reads TGTGCCAGCAGCTTAGCCGAGAGCTATGGCTACACCTTC. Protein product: CASSLAESYGYTF. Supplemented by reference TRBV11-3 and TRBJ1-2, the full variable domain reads EAGVVQSPRYKIIEKKQPVAFWCNPISGHNTLYWYLQNLGQGPELLIRYENEEAVDDSQLPKDRFSAERLKGVDSTLKIQPAELGDSAVYLCASSLAESYGYTFGSGTRLTVV.

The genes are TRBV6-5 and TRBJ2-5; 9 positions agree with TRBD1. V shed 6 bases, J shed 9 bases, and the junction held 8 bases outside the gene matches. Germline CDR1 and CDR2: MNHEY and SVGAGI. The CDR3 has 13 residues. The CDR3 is CASSLRDREPQYF. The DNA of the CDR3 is TGTGCCAGCAGCCTCCGGGACAGGGAGCCCCAGTACTTC.

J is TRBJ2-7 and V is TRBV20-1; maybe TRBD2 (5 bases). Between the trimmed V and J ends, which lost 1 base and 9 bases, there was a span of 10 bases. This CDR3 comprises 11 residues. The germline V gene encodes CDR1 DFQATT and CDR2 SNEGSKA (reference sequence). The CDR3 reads CSARVGVGQYF. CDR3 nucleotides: TGCAGTGCTAGAGTGGGAGTTGGGCAGTACTTC.

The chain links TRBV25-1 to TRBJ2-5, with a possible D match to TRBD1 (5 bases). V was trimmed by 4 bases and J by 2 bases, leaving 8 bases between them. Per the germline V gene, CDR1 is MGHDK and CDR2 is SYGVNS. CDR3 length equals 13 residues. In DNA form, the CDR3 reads TGTGCCAGCAGTGTGACAGATCAAGAGACCCAGTACTTC. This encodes CASSVTDQETQYF.

The CDR3 region is CSVGGDEKLFF. CDR3 in DNA: TGCAGCGTTGGCGGGGATGAAAAACTGTTTTTT. This chain links TRBV29-1 with TRBJ1-4; D not certain. Germline V CDR1 and CDR2: SQVTM, ANQGSEA. V lost 4 bases to trimming and J lost 6 bases, with 6 bases between them. The CDR3 runs to 11 residues. The full variable domain, in which reference TRBV29-1 and TRBJ1-4 provide the parts outside the CDR3, is SAVISQKPSRDICQRGTSLTIQCQVDSQVTMMFWYRQQPGQSLTLIATANQGSEATYESGFVIDKFPISRPNLTFSTLTVSNMSPEDSSIYLCSVGGDEKLFFGSGTQLSVL.

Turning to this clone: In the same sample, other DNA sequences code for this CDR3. Written as DNA, the CDR3 is TGTGCCAGCAGCTTGGGGGGCCAAGAGACCCAGTACTTC. It codes for CASSLGGQETQYF. The chain joins TRBV5-5 to TRBJ2-5, with D unresolved. Germline CDR1 SGHKS, CDR2 YYEKEE (reference sequence). V lost 0 bases and J lost 1, with 4 bases in between. CDR3 length: 13 residues.

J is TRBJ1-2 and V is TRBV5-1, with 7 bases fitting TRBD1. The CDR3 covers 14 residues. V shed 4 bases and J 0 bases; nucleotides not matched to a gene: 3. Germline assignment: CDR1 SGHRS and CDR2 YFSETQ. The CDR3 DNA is TGCGCCAGCAGCCCCGGACAGGCTAACTATGGCTACACCTTC. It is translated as CASSPGQANYGYTF. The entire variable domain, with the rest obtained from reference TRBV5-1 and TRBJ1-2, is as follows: KAGVTQTPRYLIKTRGQQVTLSCSPISGHRSVSWYQQTPGQGLQFLFEYFSETQRNKGNFPGRFSGRQFSNSRSEMNVSTLELGDSALYLCASSPGQANYGYTFGSGTRLTVV.

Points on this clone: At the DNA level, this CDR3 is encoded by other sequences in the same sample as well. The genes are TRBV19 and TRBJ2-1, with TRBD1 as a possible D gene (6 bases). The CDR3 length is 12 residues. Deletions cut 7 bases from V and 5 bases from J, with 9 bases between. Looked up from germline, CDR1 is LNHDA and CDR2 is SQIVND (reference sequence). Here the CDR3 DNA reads TGTGCCAGTAAACAGGGCAACAATGAGCAGTTCTTC. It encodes CASKQGNNEQFF.